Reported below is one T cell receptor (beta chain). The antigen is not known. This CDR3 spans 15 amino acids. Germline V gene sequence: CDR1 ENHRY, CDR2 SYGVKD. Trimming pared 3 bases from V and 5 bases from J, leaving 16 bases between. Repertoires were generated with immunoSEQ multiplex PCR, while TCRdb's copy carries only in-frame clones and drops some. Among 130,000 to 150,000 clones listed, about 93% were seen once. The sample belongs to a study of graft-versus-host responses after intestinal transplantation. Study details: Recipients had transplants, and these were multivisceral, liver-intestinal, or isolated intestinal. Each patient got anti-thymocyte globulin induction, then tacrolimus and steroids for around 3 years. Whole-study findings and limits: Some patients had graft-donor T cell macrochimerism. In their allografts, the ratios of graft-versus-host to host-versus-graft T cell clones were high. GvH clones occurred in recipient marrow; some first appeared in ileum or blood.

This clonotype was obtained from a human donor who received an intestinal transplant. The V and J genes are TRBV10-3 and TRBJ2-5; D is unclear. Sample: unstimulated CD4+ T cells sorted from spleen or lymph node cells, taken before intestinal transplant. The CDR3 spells CAISDEVGWAETQYF. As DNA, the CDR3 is TGTGCCATCAGTGATGAGGTGGGATGGGCGGAGACCCAGTACTTC.